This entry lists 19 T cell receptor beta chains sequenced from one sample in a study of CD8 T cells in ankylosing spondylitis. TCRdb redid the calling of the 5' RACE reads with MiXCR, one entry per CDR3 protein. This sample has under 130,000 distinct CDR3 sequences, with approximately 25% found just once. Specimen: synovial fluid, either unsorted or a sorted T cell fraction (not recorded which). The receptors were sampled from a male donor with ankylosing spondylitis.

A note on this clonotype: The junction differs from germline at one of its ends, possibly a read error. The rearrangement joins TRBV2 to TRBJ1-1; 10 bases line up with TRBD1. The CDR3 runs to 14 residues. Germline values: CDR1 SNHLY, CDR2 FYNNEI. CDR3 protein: CASSEERDRGEASF. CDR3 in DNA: TGTGCCAGCAGTGAAGAGAGGGACAGGGGTGAAGCTTCCTTT.

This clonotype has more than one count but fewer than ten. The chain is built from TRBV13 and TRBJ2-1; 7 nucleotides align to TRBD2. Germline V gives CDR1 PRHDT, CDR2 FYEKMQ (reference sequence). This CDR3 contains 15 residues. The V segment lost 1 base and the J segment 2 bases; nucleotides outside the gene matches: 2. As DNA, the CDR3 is TGTGCCAGCAGCTTAGAGGGGAGGGCCTACAATGAGCAGTTCTTC. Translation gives CASSLEGRAYNEQFF.

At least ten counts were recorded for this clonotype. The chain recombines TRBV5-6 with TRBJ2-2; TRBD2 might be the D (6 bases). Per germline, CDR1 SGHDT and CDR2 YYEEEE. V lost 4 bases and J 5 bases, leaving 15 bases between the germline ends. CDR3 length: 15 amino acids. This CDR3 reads CASSQRALYTGELFF. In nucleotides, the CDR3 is TGTGCCAGCAGCCAGCGGGCACTATATACCGGGGAGCTGTTTTTT.

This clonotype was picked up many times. CDR3 region: CASSPEFGTDTQYF. The DNA of the CDR3 is TGTGCCAGCAGCCCGGAGTTTGGGACAGATACGCAGTATTTT. This rearrangement joins TRBV7-2 to TRBJ2-3; the D is unclear. The CDR3 covers 14 residues. Trimming stripped 5 bases from V and 3 bases from J, with 12 bases between. Germline CDR1 SGHTA, CDR2 FQGNSA.

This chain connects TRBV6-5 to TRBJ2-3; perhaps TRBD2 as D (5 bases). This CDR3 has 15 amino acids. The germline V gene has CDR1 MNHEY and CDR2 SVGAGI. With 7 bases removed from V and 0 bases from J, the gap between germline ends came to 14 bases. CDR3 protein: CASNWRRPSTDTQYF. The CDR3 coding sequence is TGTGCCAGCAATTGGCGGAGGCCTAGCACAGATACGCAGTATTTT.

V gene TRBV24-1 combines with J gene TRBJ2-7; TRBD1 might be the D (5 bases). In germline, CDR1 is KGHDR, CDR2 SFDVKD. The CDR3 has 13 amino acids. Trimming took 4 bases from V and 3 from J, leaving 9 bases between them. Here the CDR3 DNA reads TGTGCCACCAGTGAACGGCAGGGCTACGAGCAGTACTTC. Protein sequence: CATSERQGYEQYF.

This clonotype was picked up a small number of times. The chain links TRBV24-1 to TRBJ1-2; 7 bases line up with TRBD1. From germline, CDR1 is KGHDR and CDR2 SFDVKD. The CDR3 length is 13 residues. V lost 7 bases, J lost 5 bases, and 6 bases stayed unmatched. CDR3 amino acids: CATSDRVNYGYTF. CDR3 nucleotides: TGTGCCACCAGCGACAGGGTAAATTATGGCTACACCTTC.

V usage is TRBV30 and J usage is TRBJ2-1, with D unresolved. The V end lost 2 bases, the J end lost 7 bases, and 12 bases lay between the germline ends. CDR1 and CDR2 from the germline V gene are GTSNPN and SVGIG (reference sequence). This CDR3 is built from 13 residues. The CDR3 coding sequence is TGTGCCTGGAGTCCCCCCTACCTTAATGAGCAGTTCTTC. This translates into CAWSPPYLNEQFF.

CDR3 in DNA: TGTGCCAGCAGGGGTTTACTCGGGGGCCGCACAGATACGCAGTATTTT. Translated: CASRGLLGGRTDTQYF. The rearrangement uses TRBV2 and TRBJ2-3; either TRBD1 or TRBD2 may fit D (6 bases each). This CDR3 is 16 amino acids long. Germline V gene lookup returns CDR1 SNHLY and CDR2 FYNNEI. V was shortened by 6 bases and J by 1 base, with 17 bases between the two germline ends. Full variable domain (rest looked up from reference TRBV2 and TRBJ2-3): EPEVTQTPSHQVTQMGQEVILRCVPISNHLYFYWYRQILGQKVEFLVSFYNNEISEKSEIFDDQFSVERPDGSNFTLKIRSTKLEDSAMYFCASRGLLGGRTDTQYFGPGTRLTVL.

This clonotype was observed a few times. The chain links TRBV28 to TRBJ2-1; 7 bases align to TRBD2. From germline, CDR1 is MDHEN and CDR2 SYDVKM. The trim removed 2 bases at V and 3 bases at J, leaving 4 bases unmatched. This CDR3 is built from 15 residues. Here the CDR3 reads CASSLAGEGYNEQFF. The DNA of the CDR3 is TGTGCCAGCAGTTTAGCGGGAGAAGGCTACAATGAGCAGTTCTTC.

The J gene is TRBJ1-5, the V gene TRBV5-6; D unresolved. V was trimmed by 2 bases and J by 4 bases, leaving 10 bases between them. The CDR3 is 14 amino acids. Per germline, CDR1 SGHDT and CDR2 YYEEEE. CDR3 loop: CASSFLKKNQPQHF. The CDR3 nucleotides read TGTGCCAGCAGCTTTTTGAAGAAAAATCAGCCCCAGCATTTT.

CDR3 sequence: CASSRPGQGYEQYV. For the CDR3, the DNA is TGTGCCAGCAGTAGACCGGGACAGGGCTACGAGCAGTACGTC. The genes are TRBV6-1 and TRBJ2-7, with 9 bases fitting TRBD1. CDR1 is MNHNS, CDR2 SASEGT, per germline. This CDR3 spans 14 amino acids. Trimming cost V 5 bases and J 3 bases; bases outside gene matches: 5.

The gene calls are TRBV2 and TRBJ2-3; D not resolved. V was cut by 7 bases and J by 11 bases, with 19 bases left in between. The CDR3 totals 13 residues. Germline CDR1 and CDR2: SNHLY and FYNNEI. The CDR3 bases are TGTGCCAGCAAAGAGACGACTCCGACGGGGCAGTATTTT. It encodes CASKETTPTGQYF.

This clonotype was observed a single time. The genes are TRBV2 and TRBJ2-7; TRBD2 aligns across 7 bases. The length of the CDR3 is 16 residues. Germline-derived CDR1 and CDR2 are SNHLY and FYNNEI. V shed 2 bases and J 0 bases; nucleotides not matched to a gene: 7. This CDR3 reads CASSESLRESSYEQYV. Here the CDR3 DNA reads TGTGCCAGCAGTGAAAGCTTGCGGGAGAGCTCCTACGAGCAGTACGTC.

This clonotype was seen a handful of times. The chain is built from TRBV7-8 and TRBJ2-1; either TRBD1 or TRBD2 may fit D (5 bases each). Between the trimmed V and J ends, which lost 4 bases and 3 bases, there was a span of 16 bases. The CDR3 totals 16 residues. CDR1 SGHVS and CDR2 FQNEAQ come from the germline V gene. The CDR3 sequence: CASSSRQTMIYNEQFF. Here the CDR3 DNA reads TGTGCCAGCAGCTCGAGACAGACTATGATCTACAATGAGCAGTTCTTC.

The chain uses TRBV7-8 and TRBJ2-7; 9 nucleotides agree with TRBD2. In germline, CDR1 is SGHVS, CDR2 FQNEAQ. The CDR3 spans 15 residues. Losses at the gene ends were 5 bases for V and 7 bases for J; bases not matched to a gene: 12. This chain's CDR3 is CASSGPEWREGEQYF. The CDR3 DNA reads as TGTGCCAGCAGCGGTCCTGAGTGGCGGGAGGGGGAGCAGTACTTC.

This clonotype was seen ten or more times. CDR3: CASSLVAGVMGQPQHF. CDR3 coding DNA: TGTGCCAGCAGCTTAGTCGCAGGGGTCATGGGACAGCCCCAGCATTTT. V and J are TRBV11-2 and TRBJ1-5; D might be TRBD1 (6 bases). The V end was cut by 1 base, the J end by 7 bases, with 17 bases between. There are 16 residues in the CDR3. Germline CDR1 is SGHAT and CDR2 is FQNNGV. Looking up the rest from reference TRBV11-2 and TRBJ1-5 gives the full variable domain: EAGVAQSPRYKIIEKRQSVAFWCNPISGHATLYWYQQILGQGPKLLIQFQNNGVVDDSQLPKDRFSAERLKGVDSTLKIQPAKLEDSAVYLCASSLVAGVMGQPQHFGDGTRLSIL.

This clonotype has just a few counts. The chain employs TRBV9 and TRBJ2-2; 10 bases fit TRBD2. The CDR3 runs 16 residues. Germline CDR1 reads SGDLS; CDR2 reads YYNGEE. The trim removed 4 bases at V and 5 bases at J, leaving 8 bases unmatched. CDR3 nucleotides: TGTGCCAGCAGCCCAAGCGGGAGGGTTACGACCGGGGAGCTGTTTTTT. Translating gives CASSPSGRVTTGELFF.

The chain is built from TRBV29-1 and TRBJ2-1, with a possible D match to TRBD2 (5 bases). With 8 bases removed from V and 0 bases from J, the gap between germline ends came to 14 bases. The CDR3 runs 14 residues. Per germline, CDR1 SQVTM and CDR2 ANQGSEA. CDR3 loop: CSSVLSGSYNEQFF. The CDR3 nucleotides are TGCAGCTCCGTCCTGAGCGGCTCCTACAATGAGCAGTTCTTC.